One sample yielded the 18 T cell receptor beta chains listed below, sequenced in a study of T cell responses to AZD1222 COVID-19 vaccine. Some clones are missing from TCRdb's copy, which holds only in-frame ones; the method was immunoSEQ multiplex PCR. The sample has some 96,000 clones; 87% are singletons. Sequencing was performed on peripheral blood, taken on day 0 of AZD1222 vaccination. The receptors here all came from an adult in good health.

The chain links TRBV11-3 to TRBJ2-2; TRBD1 is a possible D gene (5 bases). The CDR3 spans 14 residues. Trimming removed 1 base at V and 3 bases at J, with 6 bases between. Germline CDR1 and CDR2: SGHNT and YENEEA. CDR3 amino acids: CASSLGGHTGELFF. The CDR3 nucleotides read TGTGCCAGCAGCTTAGGGGGCCACACCGGGGAGCTGTTTTTT.

This chain links TRBV5-1 with TRBJ2-3; 7 bases line up with TRBD1. V lost 7 bases and J lost 2; bases outside the gene matches: 10. CDR3 length: 15 amino acids. CDR1 and CDR2 from the germline V gene are SGHRS and YFSETQ. The CDR3 reads CASSRDSEYTDTQYF. CDR3 nucleotide sequence: TGCGCCAGCTCGAGGGACAGCGAATACACAGATACGCAGTATTTT.

V and J are TRBV2 and TRBJ1-6; D not resolved. Germline V gene sequence: CDR1 SNHLY, CDR2 FYNNEI. This CDR3 comprises 13 residues. V was shortened by 0 bases and J by 16 bases, with 13 bases between the two germline ends. This CDR3 is CASSEARFKSLHF. Written as DNA, the CDR3 is TGTGCCAGCAGTGAAGCGCGGTTTAAGAGTCTCCACTTT.

The gene calls are TRBV5-1 and TRBJ1-2; TRBD1 aligns across 7 bases. The length of the CDR3 is 13 residues. After removal of 2 bases from V and 7 bases from J, the junction contained 5 bases not matched to a gene. The germline gives CDR1 SGHRS, CDR2 YFSETQ. The CDR3 protein is CASSFRQGSGYTF. The CDR3 coding sequence is TGCGCCAGCAGCTTCCGACAGGGCTCTGGCTACACCTTC. Full variable domain (missing parts from reference TRBV5-1 and TRBJ1-2): KAGVTQTPRYLIKTRGQQVTLSCSPISGHRSVSWYQQTPGQGLQFLFEYFSETQRNKGNFPGRFSGRQFSNSRSEMNVSTLELGDSALYLCASSFRQGSGYTFGSGTRLTVV.

This chain joins TRBV3-1 (or the pseudogene TRBV3-2) and TRBJ2-7; 9 bases agree with TRBD2. V trimming: 4 bases; J trimming: 0 bases; junction bases outside the gene matches: 4. The CDR3 runs to 15 residues. Germline-derived CDR1 and CDR2 are LGHDT and YNNKEL (reference sequence). This CDR3 is CASSPRLAVSYEQYF. The CDR3 DNA reads TGTGCCAGCAGCCCCCGACTAGCGGTCTCCTACGAGCAGTACTTC.

The CDR3 here is CATTGTSGNNEQFF. The DNA of the CDR3 is TGTGCCACGACCGGGACTAGCGGTAACAATGAGCAGTTCTTC. The chain is built from TRBV19 and TRBJ2-1; TRBD2 matches 11 bases. Germline CDR1 LNHDA, CDR2 SQIVND (reference sequence). The CDR3 extends over 14 amino acids. V shed 10 bases, J shed 5 bases, and the junction held 7 bases outside the gene matches.

This clone occurred a few times. The genes are TRBV5-6 and TRBJ2-7, with 7 positions matching TRBD1. Germline V gene data show CDR1 as SGHDT and CDR2 as YYEEEE. The CDR3 contains 15 residues. V was pared by 0 bases and J by 1 base, with 4 bases of the junction left unmatched. The CDR3 is CASSLESGQSYEQYF. CDR3 bases: TGTGCCAGCAGCTTGGAGTCGGGACAGTCCTACGAGCAGTACTTC.

J is TRBJ1-2 and V is TRBV29-1, with a possible D match to TRBD1 (5 bases). From germline, CDR1 is SQVTM and CDR2 ANQGSEA. V lost 6 bases and J lost 7, with 18 bases in between. This CDR3 comprises 13 residues. CDR3 coding DNA: TGCAGCGTATATTCCTTAGGGGTTATTGGCTACACCTTC. This translates into CSVYSLGVIGYTF.

This chain links TRBV3-1 (or the pseudogene TRBV3-2) with TRBJ2-6; no clear D. Trimming removed 1 base at V and 0 bases at J, with 7 bases between. CDR3 length: 16 residues. In germline, CDR1 is LGHDT, CDR2 YNNKEL (reference sequence). The CDR3 is CASSQASGSGANVLTF. In DNA, the CDR3 is TGTGCCAGCAGCCAAGCTTCAGGCTCTGGGGCCAACGTCCTGACTTTC.

V and J are TRBV11-1 and TRBJ1-2; D is undetermined. The germline V gene has CDR1 SGHAT and CDR2 FQDESV (reference sequence). CDR3 length: 14 amino acids. V was cut by 1 base and J by 5 bases, with 11 bases left in between. The DNA for the CDR3 is TGTGCCAGCAGCTTAGATACTCCCTCTTATGGCTACACCTTC. It specifies CASSLDTPSYGYTF.

In DNA, the CDR3 is TGCGCCAGCAGCTTGGTGGCGAGGGGGAGCACTGAAGCTTTCTTT. Translating it yields CASSLVARGSTEAFF. V usage is TRBV5-1 and J usage is TRBJ1-1, with D possibly matching TRBD1 (6 bases). With 0 bases removed from V and 4 bases from J, the gap between germline ends came to 13 bases. Germline V lookup: CDR1 SGHRS, CDR2 YFSETQ. The CDR3 totals 15 residues.

This clone was seen a handful of times. This chain connects TRBV18 to TRBJ1-4; D perhaps matches TRBD1 (5 bases). Trimming pared 6 bases from V and 3 bases from J, leaving 11 bases between. Germline CDR1 KGHSH, CDR2 LQKENI. CDR3 length: 14 amino acids. As DNA, the CDR3 is TGTGCCAGCTCGTCCGGGGCTTCTAATGAAAAACTGTTTTTT. Translated, it gives CASSSGASNEKLFF.

CDR3 in amino acids: CASSWGTGGYEQYF. In DNA form, the CDR3 reads TGTGCCAGCAGTTGGGGAACAGGGGGCTACGAGCAGTACTTC. The chain recombines TRBV6-2 or TRBV6-3 with TRBJ2-7, with 8 bases lining up with TRBD1. Germline-derived CDR1 and CDR2 are MNHEY and SVGEGT. Germline trimming cut 4 bases from V and 3 bases from J; bases unmatched to any gene: 5. CDR3 length: 14 amino acids.

This chain connects TRBV3-1 (or the pseudogene TRBV3-2) to TRBJ2-7; 9 bases align to TRBD2. This CDR3 has 15 amino acids. Germline CDR1 and CDR2: LGHDT and YNNKEL (reference sequence). J was trimmed by 2 bases and V by 4 bases; bases with no gene match: 6. CDR3 sequence reads: CASSRGTSFTYEQYF. Written as DNA, the CDR3 is TGTGCCAGCAGCCGAGGGACTAGCTTCACCTACGAGCAGTACTTC.

The chain couples TRBV5-8 to TRBJ1-5; D call uncertain. The CDR3 spans 15 residues. The germline V gene encodes CDR1 SGHTS and CDR2 YDEGEE. V was pared by 1 base and J by 4 bases, with 12 bases between. This CDR3 reads CASSLRSGENQPQHF. For the CDR3, the DNA is TGTGCCAGCAGCTTGAGGAGTGGGGAGAATCAGCCCCAGCATTTT. The full variable domain, with the rest looked up from reference TRBV5-8 and TRBJ1-5, is EAGVTQSPTHLIKTRGQQATLRCSPISGHTSVYWYQQALGLGLQFLLWYDEGEERNRGNFPPRFSGRQFPNYSSELNVNALELEDSALYLCASSLRSGENQPQHFGDGTRLSIL.

This rearrangement joins TRBV30 to TRBJ1-2; D is undetermined. The CDR3 loop spans 12 amino acids. V was cut by 4 bases and J by 10 bases, with 16 bases left in between. Germline lookup yields CDR1 GTSNPN and CDR2 SVGIG (reference sequence). CDR3 bases: TGTGCCTGGATGAAACGGACGGCCGTCTACACCTTC. Translating gives CAWMKRTAVYTF.

The V call is TRBV3-1 (or the pseudogene TRBV3-2), the J call TRBJ1-1; D remains ambiguous. Trimming left V 7 bases short and J 4 bases short, with 13 bases between. This CDR3 has 13 amino acids. The germline V gene has CDR1 LGHDT and CDR2 YNNKEL (reference sequence). The CDR3 nucleotides are TGTGCCAGCATTTCGGGCTTGGGCACTGAAGCTTTCTTT. Its protein is CASISGLGTEAFF.

The chain couples TRBV25-1 to TRBJ1-2, with a weak D call TRBD1 (5 bases). The CDR3 runs to 13 residues. Trimming took 2 bases from V and 4 from J, leaving 8 bases between them. The germline gives CDR1 MGHDK, CDR2 SYGVNS. CDR3 in DNA: TGTGCCAGCAGTGAAGCGGGGGGCTATGGCTACACCTTC. Translation: CASSEAGGYGYTF.